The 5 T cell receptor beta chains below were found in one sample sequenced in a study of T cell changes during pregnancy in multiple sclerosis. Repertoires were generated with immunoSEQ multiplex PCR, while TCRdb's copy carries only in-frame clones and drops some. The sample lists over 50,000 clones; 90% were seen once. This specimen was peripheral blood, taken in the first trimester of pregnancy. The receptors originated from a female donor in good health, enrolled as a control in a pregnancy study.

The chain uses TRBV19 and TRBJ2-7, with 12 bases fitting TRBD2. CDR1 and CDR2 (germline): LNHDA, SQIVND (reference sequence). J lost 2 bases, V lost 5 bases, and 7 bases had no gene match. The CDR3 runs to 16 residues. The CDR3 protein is CASSLGTSGRPYEQYF. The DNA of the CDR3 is TGTGCCAGTAGTCTCGGGACTAGCGGGCGACCCTACGAGCAGTACTTC.

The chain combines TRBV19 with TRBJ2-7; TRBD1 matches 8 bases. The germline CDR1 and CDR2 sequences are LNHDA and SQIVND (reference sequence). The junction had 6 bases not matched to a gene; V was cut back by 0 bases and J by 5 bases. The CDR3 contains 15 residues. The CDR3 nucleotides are TGTGCCAGTAGTATAGATCTCGCGGGACAGGACGAGCAGTACTTC. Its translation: CASSIDLAGQDEQYF.

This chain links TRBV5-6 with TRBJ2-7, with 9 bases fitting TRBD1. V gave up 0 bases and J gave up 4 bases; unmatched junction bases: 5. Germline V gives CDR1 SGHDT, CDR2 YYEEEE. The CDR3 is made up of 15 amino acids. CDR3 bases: TGTGCCAGCAGCTTGGTTGGGACAGGGATTTACGAGCAGTACTTC. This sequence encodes CASSLVGTGIYEQYF.

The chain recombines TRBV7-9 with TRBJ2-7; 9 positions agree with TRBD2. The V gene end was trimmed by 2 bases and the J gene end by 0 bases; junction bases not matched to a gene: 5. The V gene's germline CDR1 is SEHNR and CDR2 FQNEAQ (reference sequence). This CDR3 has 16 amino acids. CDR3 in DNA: TGTGCCAGCAGCTTACCTAGCGGGAAGAACTCCTACGAGCAGTACTTC. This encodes CASSLPSGKNSYEQYF.

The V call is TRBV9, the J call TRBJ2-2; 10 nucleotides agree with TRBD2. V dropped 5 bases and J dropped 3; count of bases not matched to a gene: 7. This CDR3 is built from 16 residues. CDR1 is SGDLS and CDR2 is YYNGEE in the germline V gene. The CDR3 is CASRAGTSVYTGELFF. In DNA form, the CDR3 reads TGTGCCAGCAGGGCCGGGACTAGCGTTTACACCGGGGAGCTGTTTTTT.